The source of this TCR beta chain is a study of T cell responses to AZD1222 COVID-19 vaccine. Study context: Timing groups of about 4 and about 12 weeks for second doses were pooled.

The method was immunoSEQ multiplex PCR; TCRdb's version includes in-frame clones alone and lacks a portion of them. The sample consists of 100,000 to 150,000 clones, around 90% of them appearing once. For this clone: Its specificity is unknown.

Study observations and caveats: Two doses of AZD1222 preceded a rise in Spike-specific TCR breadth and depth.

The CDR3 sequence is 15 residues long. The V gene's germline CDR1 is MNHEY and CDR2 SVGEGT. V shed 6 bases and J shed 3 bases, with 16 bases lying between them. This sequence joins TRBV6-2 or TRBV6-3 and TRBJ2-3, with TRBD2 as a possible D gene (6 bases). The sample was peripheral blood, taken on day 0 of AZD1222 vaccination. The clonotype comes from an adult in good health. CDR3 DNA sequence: TGTGCCAGCAGCCCAGACCGGGACTTGACAGATACGCAGTATTTT. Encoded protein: CASSPDRDLTDTQYF.